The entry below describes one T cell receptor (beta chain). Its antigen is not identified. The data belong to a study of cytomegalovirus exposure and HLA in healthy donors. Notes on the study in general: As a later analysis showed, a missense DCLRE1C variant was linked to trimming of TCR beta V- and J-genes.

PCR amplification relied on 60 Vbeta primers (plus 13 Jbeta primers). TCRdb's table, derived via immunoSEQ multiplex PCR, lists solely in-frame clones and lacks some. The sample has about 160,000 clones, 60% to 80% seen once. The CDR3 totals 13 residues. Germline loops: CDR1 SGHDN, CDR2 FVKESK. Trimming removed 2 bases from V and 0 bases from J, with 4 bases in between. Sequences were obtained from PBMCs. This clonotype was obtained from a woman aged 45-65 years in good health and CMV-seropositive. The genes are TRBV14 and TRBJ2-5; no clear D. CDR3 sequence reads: CASSQRDQETQYF. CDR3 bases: TGTGCCAGCAGCCAAAGAGACCAAGAGACCCAGTACTTC.